This T cell receptor (beta chain) was recovered during a study of blood T cells in healthy people across ages (dated by TCRdb to between 2014 and 2017). Some background on the complete study: In model experiments, template switching captured roughly one uniquely barcoded TCR beta cDNA molecule for every two T cells. To track age-related changes in TCR beta repertoire diversity, the study relied on deep sequencing normalized with unique cDNA molecular identifiers. Donors were grouped into four age groups: young (average roughly 17 years), middle-aged (roughly 38), aged (around 60) and long-lived (about 90). Donors of different ages were randomly distributed across sequencing lanes to avoid experimental bias. The study analyzed two additional independent replicas of 1 million unique cDNA reads from the same blood draw for two donors, one aged 18 to 30 and one aged 80 or older. Paper-wide results and their limitations: Because donor CMV infection status was unknown, age-related changes in expanded clonotypes were potentially confounded. The long-lived group showed more naive CD4+ T cells, fewer expanded clones and increased TCR diversity than the aged group, suggesting age selection. The percentage of naive T cells measured by flow cytometry correlated strongly with observed TCR beta diversity. Estimates of total diversity from one million sequenced T cells were regarded as lower bounds and underestimates. Observed TCR beta diversity per million T cells fell roughly linearly with age, and a significant reduction was already apparent by age around 40. Since profiling was done on bulk unsorted PBMCs, naive and antigen-experienced compartments could not be conclusively compared.

The approximately 41 donors, aged 6 to 90 years, were systemically healthy Caucasian individuals from Russia. Around 10 milliliters of peripheral blood were collected from each donor into EDTA-treated Vacutainer tubes. Ficoll-Paque density-gradient centrifugation was used to isolate PBMCs, with at least 6 million obtained per sample. Trizol reagent was used to extract total RNA from the PBMCs, yielding at least 5 micrograms per sample. The percentages of naive CD45RAhigh/CD27high T cells were determined by flow cytometry on a PBMC aliquot from every donor. The CDR3, cysteine through phenylalanine, is 14 amino acids long. The entry retains the CDR3 DNA only, 42 bases that are in frame from base 1. CDR1 and CDR2 are read off the germline V gene as SGHAT and FQNNGV. Trimming accounts for 5 bases at V and 11 bases at J, while the number of junction bases matched to no gene is 14. Notes on this clonotype: Its cognate antigen has yet to be identified. No base-level quality is on record; no much larger clone is a single base apart.

The library was prepared using 5' RACE. The instrument given in TCRdb is Illumina HiSeq 2500. A second PCR of about 7 to 12 cycles was run with a J-beta primer mix and a sample-barcoded 5' primer. A unique molecular identifier was introduced onto each TCR beta cDNA molecule by a template-switch 5' adaptor carrying 12 random nucleotides. At least 2.5 million CDR3-containing paired-end reads were obtained from each sample. First-strand cDNA was synthesized from all RNA with the Mint cDNA synthesis kit, primed by a TRBC-specific oligonucleotide. Following uracil-DNA glycosylase treatment, a first 18-cycle PCR with universal primers M1SS and BC2_uni_R was performed on all cDNA. Per the source publication's procedure: Each sample was normalized by randomly selecting 1 million high-quality reads, each carrying a distinct molecular identifier. Instead of being binned into consensus sequences, reads with shared molecular identifiers were discarded. MiTCR, run with a Q25 quality threshold and the strictest error-elimination algorithm, handled CDR3 identification, clonotype clustering and error correction. A nonparametric unseen species model with Euler transformation was used to estimate lower-bound total TCR beta diversity. TCRdb reran the public reads through fastp at Q25 and MiXCR, keeping productive beta chains. Duplicate CDR3 protein sequences are folded into a single record with the most common DNA and genes. Clone size and V and J calls follow TCRdb, not the original study. The sample data list 1.5 million to 1.9 million distinct CDR3 sequences, and roughly 43% of these were observed just once. The leading ten clones occupy 4% of the sample.

The sequence is built from TRBV11-2 and TRBJ1-1, with 7 bases aligning to TRBD1. The clonotype was recovered from a woman in her late teens or twenties in good health. The sample consisted of blood. The CDR3 here reads CASSPIRDRFVAFF. The base sequence is TGTGCCAGCAGCCCAATCCGGGACAGATTTGTTGCTTTCTTT.